The rows below give T cell receptor beta chains drawn from one sample of a study of cytomegalovirus exposure and HLA in healthy donors. This table comes from immunoSEQ multiplex PCR, and its TCRdb copy is limited to in-frame clones, with some not included. The sample carries hundreds of thousands of clones, around 86% recorded once. Material: PBMCs. These receptors were collected from a woman between 18 and 29 years old in good health and CMV-seronegative. Each CDR3 is given with its conserved first and last residue. Each record gives: clone size, V gene, D gene, J gene, CDR3 protein, CDR3 DNA. A D gene is named only where the DNA matches it firmly. Clone size is shown for a subset of rows, as once, few, many or a class of expanded clone.

.	TRBV9	.	TRBJ2-7	CASSVPRALQGYEQYF	TGTGCCAGCAGCGTACCAAGGGCTCTTCAGGGCTACGAGCAGTACTTC
.	TRBV2	TRBD2	TRBJ2-1	CASSPALAGGQYNEQFF	TGTGCCAGCAGTCCGGCCCTAGCGGGGGGCCAGTACAATGAGCAGTTCTTC
.	TRBV27	TRBD1	TRBJ1-1	CASSLGGQATEAFF	TGTGCCAGCAGTTTGGGGGGACAGGCCACTGAAGCTTTCTTT
.	TRBV28	.	TRBJ1-1	CASSLWAGKNTEAFF	TGTGCCAGCAGTTTATGGGCAGGAAAGAACACTGAAGCTTTCTTT
.	TRBV15	.	TRBJ1-2	CATSRGNRENGYTF	TGTGCCACCAGCAGAGGTAACAGGGAGAATGGCTACACCTTC
.	TRBV27	TRBD2	TRBJ2-1	CASRREGGHNEQFF	TGTGCCAGCAGACGGGAGGGCGGCCACAATGAGCAGTTCTTC
.	TRBV6-5	.	TRBJ1-1	CASSYSRRRLNTEAFF	TGTGCCAGCAGTTACTCGAGGAGGCGGCTGAACACTGAAGCTTTCTTT
.	TRBV5-6	.	TRBJ1-2	CASSSLGHYTF	TGTGCCAGCAGCTCCCTGGGGCATTACACCTTC
few	TRBV9	.	TRBJ2-2	CASSVVGYTGELFF	TGTGCCAGCAGCGTAGTCGGGTATACCGGGGAGCTGTTTTTT
.	TRBV28	.	TRBJ1-1	CASGGAGFSTEAFF	TGTGCCAGCGGGGGCGCCGGTTTCAGCACTGAAGCTTTCTTT
.	TRBV27	TRBD1	TRBJ2-7	CASSSLPGGYEQYF	TGTGCCAGCAGTTCGCTTCCAGGGGGCTACGAGCAGTACTTC
.	TRBV6-5	.	TRBJ2-5	CASRAGQETQYF	TGTGCCAGCAGGGCAGGCCAAGAGACCCAGTACTTC
once	TRBV6-6	.	TRBJ1-4	CASSYLEGKEKLFF	TGTGCCAGCAGTTACTTGGAGGGGAAGGAAAAACTGTTTTTT
.	TRBV19	TRBD2	TRBJ2-5	CASSAGGRETQYF	TGTGCCAGTAGCGCGGGGGGCCGGGAGACCCAGTACTTC
.	TRBV6-5	TRBD1	TRBJ1-4	CASSYTTGINEKLFF	TGTGCCAGCAGTTACACGACAGGGATTAATGAAAAACTGTTTTTT
once	TRBV27	TRBD1	TRBJ1-4	CASSPWGQGLAEKLFF	TGTGCCAGCAGTCCGTGGGGACAGGGGCTTGCTGAAAAACTGTTTTTT
.	TRBV6-5	.	TRBJ1-1	CASSYSGGNTEAFF	TGTGCCAGCAGTTACTCAGGAGGGAACACTGAAGCTTTCTTT
.	TRBV6-1	TRBD1	TRBJ1-1	CASSRLTGAEAFF	TGTGCCAGCAGTAGATTGACAGGGGCTGAAGCTTTCTTT
.	TRBV28	TRBD2	TRBJ2-7	CASMAGGSEQYF	TGTGCCAGCATGGCGGGAGGTTCGGAGCAGTACTTC
.	TRBV6-5	.	TRBJ2-2	CATKQETGELFF	TGTGCCACTAAACAGGAAACCGGGGAGCTGTTTTTT
.	TRBV28	.	TRBJ1-3	CASSRPELSGNTIYF	TGTGCCAGCAGCCGCCCGGAGCTCTCTGGAAACACCATATATTTT
once	TRBV6-1	TRBD2	TRBJ2-7	CASRSSGGYEQYF	TGTGCCAGCAGGTCTAGCGGGGGCTACGAGCAGTACTTC
.	TRBV5-1	TRBD1	TRBJ2-1	CASSKDRDNEQFF	TGCGCCAGCAGCAAGGACAGGGACAATGAGCAGTTCTTC
.	TRBV18	.	TRBJ2-5	CASSPHPGWQETQYF	TGTGCCAGCTCACCCCATCCCGGTTGGCAAGAGACCCAGTACTTC
.	TRBV10-1	TRBD2	TRBJ2-4	CASSERASAGTTVAKNIQYF	TGCGCCAGCAGTGAGAGGGCTTCAGCGGGGACCACGGTTGCCAAAAACATTCAGTACTTC
.	TRBV30	.	TRBJ2-7	CAWSYSRFYEQYF	TGTGCCTGGAGTTACTCTAGGTTCTACGAGCAGTACTTC
.	TRBV2	.	TRBJ2-7	CASSWTEPTYEQYF	TGTGCCAGCAGTTGGACAGAGCCCACCTACGAGCAGTACTTC
.	TRBV6-4	.	TRBJ2-1	CASSDSRGSGLDEQFF	TGTGCCAGCAGTGACTCGAGAGGGTCGGGGTTAGATGAGCAGTTCTTC
once	TRBV4-2	TRBD2	TRBJ2-1	CASSQDATSGRAISSYNEQFF	TGTGCCAGCAGCCAAGATGCCACTAGCGGGAGGGCCATTAGCTCCTACAATGAGCAGTTCTTC
.	TRBV4-2	TRBD2	TRBJ2-1	CASSLELAAQSHEQFF	TGTGCCAGCAGCCTCGAACTAGCGGCCCAAAGCCATGAGCAGTTCTTC
.	TRBV11-2	TRBD1	TRBJ2-5	CASSFWDREQETQYF	TGTGCCAGCAGCTTTTGGGACAGAGAACAAGAGACCCAGTACTTC
.	TRBV29-1	TRBD2	TRBJ2-3	CSELGTTMSGTSTDTQYF	TGCAGCGAACTAGGGACTACAATGTCGGGCACGTCCACAGATACGCAGTATTTT
once	TRBV2	.	TRBJ2-1	CASSVGGGSYNEQFF	TGTGCCAGCAGTGTGGGGGGAGGATCCTACAATGAGCAGTTCTTC
.	TRBV5-1	TRBD2	TRBJ2-3	CASSLGRTSGTTDTQYF	TGCGCCAGCAGCTTGGGGCGGACTAGCGGAACCACAGATACGCAGTATTTT
.	TRBV6-1	.	TRBJ2-1	CASDRYNEQFF	TGTGCCAGTGACAGGTACAATGAGCAGTTCTTC
.	TRBV7-9	TRBD1	TRBJ2-7	CASSQRGGFSSYEQYF	TGTGCCAGCAGCCAAAGAGGGGGCTTCAGCTCCTACGAGCAGTACTTC
.	TRBV9	TRBD1	TRBJ1-1	CASSPGRRSAGGAFF	TGTGCCAGCAGCCCGGGACGGCGAAGTGCAGGGGGTGCTTTCTTT
.	TRBV4-1	.	TRBJ2-7	CASSPIRDSYEQYF	TGCGCCAGCAGCCCGATCAGGGATTCCTACGAGCAGTACTTC
few	TRBV6-5	.	TRBJ1-2	CASSPGVNYGYTF	TGTGCCAGCAGTCCCGGGGTGAACTATGGCTACACCTTC
once	TRBV28	.	TRBJ1-4	CASSLPPPEHEVFF	TGTGCCAGCAGTCTACCCCCCCCTGAACATGAGGTGTTTTTT
few	TRBV6-1	TRBD1	TRBJ1-1	CASSEATGEGRRSEAFF	TGTGCCAGCAGTGAAGCGACAGGGGAGGGTCGGCGTTCTGAAGCTTTCTTT
few	TRBV27	TRBD1	TRBJ1-5	CASSSYRGHQPQHF	TGTGCCAGCAGTAGTTACAGGGGGCATCAGCCCCAGCATTTT
.	TRBV27	TRBD1	TRBJ2-1	CASSAGTGSYNEQFF	TGTGCCAGCAGTGCCGGGACAGGCTCCTACAATGAGCAGTTCTTC
.	TRBV5-1	TRBD1	TRBJ1-2	CASSLANELQGVRVGYTF	TGCGCCAGCAGCCTAGCGAATGAACTACAGGGGGTAAGAGTTGGCTACACCTTC
.	TRBV11-2	.	TRBJ2-5	CASSSGQGSQETQYF	TGTGCCAGCAGCTCGGGGCAGGGGAGCCAAGAGACCCAGTACTTC
once	TRBV4-1	TRBD1	TRBJ2-7	CASSQDRGQVWGPYEQYF	TGCGCCAGCAGCCAAGACAGGGGGCAAGTGTGGGGTCCCTACGAGCAGTACTTC
few	TRBV28	TRBD1	TRBJ2-3	CASLPPPGQGTDTQYF	TGTGCCAGCCTACCACCCCCGGGACAGGGCACAGATACGCAGTATTTT
.	TRBV6-4	.	TRBJ2-1	CASSDSTNSSYNEQFF	TGTGCCAGCAGTGACTCGACTAACAGCTCCTACAATGAGCAGTTCTTC
.	TRBV10-3	TRBD1	TRBJ1-2	CAINSQGGYGYTF	TGTGCCATCAATTCACAGGGGGGCTATGGCTACACCTTC
.	TRBV29-1	.	TRBJ2-5	CSVVIARGTETQYF	TGCAGCGTTGTGATAGCCAGGGGAACGGAGACCCAGTACTTC
.	TRBV27	TRBD1	TRBJ1-2	CASSKGQTADYGYTF	TGTGCCAGCAGTAAGGGACAGACCGCTGACTATGGCTACACCTTC
.	TRBV28	.	TRBJ1-2	CASSFAVGGYTF	TGTGCCAGCAGTTTCGCCGTGGGCGGCTACACCTTC